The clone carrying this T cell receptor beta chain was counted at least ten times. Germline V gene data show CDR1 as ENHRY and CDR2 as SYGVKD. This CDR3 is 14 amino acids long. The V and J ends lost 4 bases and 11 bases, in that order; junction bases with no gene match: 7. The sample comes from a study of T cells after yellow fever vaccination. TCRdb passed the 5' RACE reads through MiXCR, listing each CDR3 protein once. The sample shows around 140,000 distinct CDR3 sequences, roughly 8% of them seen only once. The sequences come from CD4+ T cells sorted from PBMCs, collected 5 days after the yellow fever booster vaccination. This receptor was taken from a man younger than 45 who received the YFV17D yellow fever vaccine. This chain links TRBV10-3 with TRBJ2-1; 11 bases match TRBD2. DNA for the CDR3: TGTGCCATCAGTGCCGGGACTAGCGGAACTAAGCAGTTCTTC. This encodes CAISAGTSGTKQFF.